The present T cell receptor beta chain was sequenced within a study of post-analysis software for immune sequencing data. Study in general: Relapsing-remitting, secondary progressive and progressive-relapsing forms of multiple sclerosis all featured among disease courses.

Findings and caveats of the study: A few TRBV segments occurring more often in patients than controls included TRBV5-6, TRBV5-1 and TRBV20-1. Significantly lower normalized Chao1 diversity was seen in multiple sclerosis patients than in controls.

The V and J ends lost 5 bases and 3 bases, in that order; junction bases with no gene match: 4. Germline V CDR1 and CDR2: MNHEY, SVGAGI. The CDR3 extends over 14 amino acids. Unique molecular identifiers tagged the TCR beta cDNA libraries. From the PCR reads, TCRdb called clonotypes with MiXCR, one entry per CDR3 protein. This table has about 540,000 distinct CDR3 sequences, 30% to 40% appearing once. In regard to this clonotype: Antigen: not known.

The sequencing input was blood. The origin of this receptor is a girl between 2 and 17 years old with multiple sclerosis. J is TRBJ2-7 and V is TRBV6-5; TRBD1 aligns across 10 bases. This CDR3 is CASSATGGGYEQYF. The CDR3 bases are TGTGCCAGCAGTGCGACAGGGGGCGGCTACGAGCAGTACTTC.